Listed below are T cell receptor beta chains from one sample, sequenced in a study of CD4+ T cells in melanoma. Sequencing was performed with immunoSEQ multiplex PCR; in TCRdb, only in-frame clones are kept and a portion is missing. The sample includes nearly 50,000 clones, 89% of them seen just once. The sequenced sample consisted of peripheral blood. These receptors were taken from a human donor with melanoma. Both conserved end residues are part of each CDR3. Fields, in order: D gene, clone size, J gene, V gene, CDR3 protein, CDR3 DNA. The D gene is left open where the match is weak. The size field is filled for only some rows; it gives once, few, many or a size class.

D: NA; size: NA; J: TRBJ1-1; V: TRBV7-9; CDR3: CASSLGGLMNTEAFF; DNA: TGTGCCAGCAGCTTAGGAGGACTCATGAACACTGAAGCTTTCTTT
D: NA; size: NA; J: TRBJ1-2; V: TRBV4-2; CDR3: CASSQWVRDTNYGYTF; DNA: TGTGCCAGCAGCCAATGGGTCAGGGACACTAACTATGGCTACACCTTC
D: NA; size: NA; J: TRBJ2-5; V: TRBV6-5; CDR3: CASKDRAQETQYF; DNA: TGTGCCAGCAAGGACAGAGCGCAAGAGACCCAGTACTTC
D: NA; size: NA; J: TRBJ1-2; V: TRBV27; CDR3: CASRTGLDYGYTF; DNA: TGTGCCAGCAGAACAGGGCTCGACTATGGCTACACCTTC
D: NA; size: NA; J: TRBJ1-1; V: TRBV7-3; CDR3: CASSLNMGVGSDEAFF; DNA: TGTGCCAGCAGCTTAAATATGGGGGTGGGGAGCGATGAAGCTTTCTTT
D: NA; size: NA; J: TRBJ1-2; V: TRBV5-4; CDR3: CASSLRDYGYTF; DNA: TGTGCCAGCAGCTTGAGAGACTATGGCTACACCTTC
D: NA; size: NA; J: TRBJ1-2; V: TRBV7-2; CDR3: CASSSHARVEGFGYTF; DNA: TGTGCCAGCAGCTCGCACGCTAGGGTTGAAGGCTTCGGCTACACCTTC
D: NA; size: once; J: TRBJ1-1; V: TRBV6-1; CDR3: CASIGWRSEAFF; DNA: TGTGCCAGCATAGGGTGGAGGAGTGAAGCTTTCTTT
D: NA; size: NA; J: TRBJ1-4; V: TRBV7-9; CDR3: CASSLGLAGVNEKLFF; DNA: TGTGCCAGCAGCTTAGGGTTGGCAGGAGTCAATGAAAAACTGTTTTTT
D: NA; size: NA; J: TRBJ2-7; V: TRBV2; CDR3: CASKETVNYEQYF; DNA: TGTGCCAGCAAGGAGACAGTCAACTACGAGCAGTACTTC
D: NA; size: once; J: TRBJ1-3; V: TRBV7-2; CDR3: CASSLTRGSGNTIYF; DNA: TGTGCCAGCAGCTTAACCAGGGGTTCCGGAAACACCATATATTTT
D: NA; size: NA; J: TRBJ1-2; V: TRBV6-6; CDR3: CASSSPGQDYGYTF; DNA: TGTGCCAGCAGTTCCCCGGGACAAGATTATGGCTACACCTTC
D: TRBD1; size: once; J: TRBJ1-6; V: TRBV6-5; CDR3: CASSYWGQPNSPLHF; DNA: TGTGCCAGCAGTTACTGGGGACAGCCTAATTCACCCCTCCACTTT
D: NA; size: NA; J: TRBJ2-7; V: TRBV7-3; CDR3: CASSLAKSSYEQYF; DNA: TGTGCCAGCAGCCTCGCGAAGAGCTCCTACGAGCAGTACTTC
D: NA; size: NA; J: TRBJ2-3; V: TRBV7-9; CDR3: CASSLEGVNTQYF; DNA: TGTGCCAGCAGCTTAGAGGGGGTAAATACGCAGTATTTT
D: NA; size: NA; J: TRBJ1-2; V: TRBV9; CDR3: CASSVGREAYYGYTF; DNA: TGTGCCAGCAGCGTCGGTCGGGAGGCTTACTATGGCTACACCTTC
D: NA; size: NA; J: TRBJ2-1; V: TRBV5-8; CDR3: CASRRRRSSSYNEQFF; DNA: TGTGCCAGCAGGAGGCGGCGGTCCAGCTCCTACAATGAGCAGTTCTTC
D: NA; size: NA; J: TRBJ1-5; V: TRBV9; CDR3: CASSPDRRDQPQHF; DNA: TGTGCCAGCAGCCCCGACAGGCGGGATCAGCCCCAGCATTTT
D: NA; size: few; J: TRBJ2-2; V: TRBV7-8; CDR3: CASSQSGSGEFWVELFF; DNA: TGTGCCAGCAGCCAAAGTGGGTCAGGGGAATTCTGGGTGGAGCTGTTTTTT
D: NA; size: NA; J: TRBJ1-2; V: TRBV5-5; CDR3: CASSLQTTDLYGYTF; DNA: TGTGCCAGCAGCTTGCAAACCACAGACCTCTATGGCTACACCTTC
D: NA; size: NA; J: TRBJ2-2; V: TRBV30; CDR3: CAWTNTGELFF; DNA: TGTGCCTGGACCAACACCGGGGAGCTGTTTTTT
D: NA; size: once; J: TRBJ1-1; V: TRBV2; CDR3: CASTLEEVEAFF; DNA: TGTGCCAGCACTTTAGAGGAGGTTGAAGCTTTCTTT
D: TRBD1; size: NA; J: TRBJ2-7; V: TRBV4-1; CDR3: CASSPDRVNYEQYF; DNA: TGCGCCAGCAGCCCGGACAGGGTAAACTACGAGCAGTACTTC
D: TRBD1; size: once; J: TRBJ1-2; V: TRBV4-1; CDR3: CASSQIGQGRGYGYTF; DNA: TGCGCCAGCAGCCAGATAGGACAGGGAAGAGGCTATGGCTACACCTTC
D: TRBD1; size: NA; J: TRBJ1-2; V: TRBV27; CDR3: CASSFRQGAKANYGYTF; DNA: TGTGCCAGCAGTTTCCGACAGGGCGCGAAAGCTAACTATGGCTACACCTTC
D: TRBD2; size: NA; J: TRBJ2-5; V: TRBV7-2; CDR3: CASSLDEAGGRGETQYF; DNA: TGTGCCAGCAGCTTAGACGAGGCGGGGGGCCGGGGAGAGACCCAGTACTTC
D: NA; size: NA; J: TRBJ2-6; V: TRBV19; CDR3: CASSPRGRVSAGANVLTF; DNA: TGTGCCAGTAGTCCACGGGGCCGGGTATCGGCTGGGGCCAACGTCCTGACTTTC
D: NA; size: NA; J: TRBJ2-1; V: TRBV27; CDR3: CASSLTAGYNEQFF; DNA: TGTGCCAGCAGTTTGACGGCTGGCTACAATGAGCAGTTCTTC
D: NA; size: once; J: TRBJ1-4; V: TRBV5-1; CDR3: CASSSGQTHEKLFF; DNA: TGCGCCAGCAGCTCCGGACAGACTCATGAAAAACTGTTTTTT
D: NA; size: NA; J: TRBJ2-5; V: TRBV7-7; CDR3: CASSLTGRVSETQYF; DNA: TGTGCTAGCAGCTTAACGGGAAGGGTTTCAGAGACCCAGTACTTC
D: TRBD1; size: NA; J: TRBJ1-1; V: TRBV28; CDR3: CASSLTQGEGEAFF; DNA: TGTGCCAGCAGTTTAACACAGGGGGAGGGTGAAGCTTTCTTT
D: NA; size: NA; J: TRBJ1-3; V: TRBV15; CDR3: CATSRDPGDTIYF; DNA: TGTGCCACCAGCAGAGATCCGGGGGACACCATATATTTT
D: NA; size: NA; J: TRBJ1-2; V: TRBV28; CDR3: CASSSHTAQGAYYGYTF; DNA: TGTGCCAGCAGTTCCCACACAGCCCAAGGGGCCTACTATGGCTACACCTTC
D: NA; size: NA; J: TRBJ2-2; V: TRBV29-1; CDR3: CSAGVGPLTGELFF; DNA: TGCAGCGCCGGGGTAGGGCCACTCACCGGGGAGCTGTTTTTT
D: NA; size: NA; J: TRBJ2-1; V: TRBV30; CDR3: CAWRQEFSYNEQFF; DNA: TGTGCCTGGAGACAGGAGTTCTCCTACAATGAGCAGTTCTTC
D: NA; size: NA; J: TRBJ2-3; V: TRBV18; CDR3: CASSAASTDTQYF; DNA: TGTGCCAGCTCAGCGGCTAGCACAGATACGCAGTATTTT
D: TRBD1; size: once; J: TRBJ2-1; V: TRBV5-4; CDR3: CASSSKGQRHNEQFF; DNA: TGTGCCAGCAGCTCGAAGGGACAGCGCCACAATGAGCAGTTCTTC
D: NA; size: NA; J: TRBJ1-2; V: TRBV19; CDR3: CASSSGTGTDYGYTF; DNA: TGTGCCAGTAGTTCCGGAACAGGGACTGACTATGGCTACACCTTC
D: NA; size: NA; J: TRBJ2-4; V: TRBV29-1; CDR3: CSVTGSENIQYF; DNA: TGCAGCGTTACAGGGAGCGAAAACATTCAGTACTTC
D: NA; size: NA; J: TRBJ1-4; V: TRBV9; CDR3: CASSKTANEKLFF; DNA: TGTGCCAGCAGCAAGACTGCTAATGAAAAACTGTTTTTT
D: TRBD1; size: NA; J: TRBJ2-7; V: TRBV5-1; CDR3: CASSLQGTGTGPEQYF; DNA: TGCGCCAGCAGCTTGCAGGGGACCGGGACAGGGCCCGAGCAGTACTTC
D: NA; size: NA; J: TRBJ2-2; V: TRBV27; CDR3: CASSLSGINTGELFF; DNA: TGTGCCAGCAGTTTGTCGGGGATTAACACCGGGGAGCTGTTTTTT
D: TRBD1; size: NA; J: TRBJ2-5; V: TRBV5-1; CDR3: CASSFRQGARETQYF; DNA: TGCGCCAGCAGCTTCCGACAGGGGGCAAGGGAGACCCAGTACTTC
D: NA; size: NA; J: TRBJ2-2; V: TRBV7-2; CDR3: CASSLAARPGELFF; DNA: TGTGCCAGCAGCTTAGCGGCCAGACCCGGGGAGCTGTTTTTT
D: NA; size: once; J: TRBJ1-5; V: TRBV27; CDR3: CATSSGQGFNQPQHF; DNA: TGTGCCACCTCATCGGGGCAGGGCTTCAATCAGCCCCAGCATTTT
D: NA; size: NA; J: TRBJ1-5; V: TRBV11-2; CDR3: CASSLAGNSNQPQHF; DNA: TGTGCCAGCAGCTTGGCAGGTAATAGCAATCAGCCCCAGCATTTT
D: NA; size: NA; J: TRBJ1-1; V: TRBV11-2; CDR3: CASSVQGRGTEAFF; DNA: TGTGCCAGCAGCGTACAGGGTAGGGGCACTGAAGCTTTCTTT
D: NA; size: NA; J: TRBJ1-2; V: TRBV4-3; CDR3: CASSQDLSHGLNYGYTF; DNA: TGCGCCAGCAGCCAAGATCTATCACACGGACTTAACTATGGCTACACCTTC
D: TRBD2; size: NA; J: TRBJ2-7; V: TRBV7-2; CDR3: CASSFSGLGYEQYF; DNA: TGTGCCAGCAGCTTCTCAGGACTAGGCTACGAGCAGTACTTC
D: TRBD2; size: once; J: TRBJ2-3; V: TRBV5-1; CDR3: CASSETSGVSTDTQYF; DNA: TGCGCCAGCAGCGAGACTAGCGGGGTGAGCACAGATACGCAGTATTTT
D: NA; size: NA; J: TRBJ1-2; V: TRBV13; CDR3: CASSPRDSNGYTF; DNA: TGTGCCAGCAGCCCCAGAGACTCAAATGGCTACACCTTC